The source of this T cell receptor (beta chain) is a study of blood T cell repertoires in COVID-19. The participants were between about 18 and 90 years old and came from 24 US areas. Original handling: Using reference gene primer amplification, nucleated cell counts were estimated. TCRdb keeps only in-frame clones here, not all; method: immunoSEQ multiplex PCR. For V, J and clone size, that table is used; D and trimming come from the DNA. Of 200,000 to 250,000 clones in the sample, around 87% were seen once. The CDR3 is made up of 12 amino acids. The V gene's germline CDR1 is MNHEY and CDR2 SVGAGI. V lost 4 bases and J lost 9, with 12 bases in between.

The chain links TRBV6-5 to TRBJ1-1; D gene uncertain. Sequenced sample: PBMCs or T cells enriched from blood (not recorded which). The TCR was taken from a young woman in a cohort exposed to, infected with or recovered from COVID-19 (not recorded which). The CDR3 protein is CASSSYSRKAFF. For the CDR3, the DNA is TGTGCCAGCAGTTCGTACAGCCGTAAAGCTTTCTTT.